These T cell receptor beta chains were read from a single sample in a study of blood T cell repertoires in COVID-19. The protocol was immunoSEQ multiplex PCR, while the TCRdb copy is restricted to in-frame clones and leaves out a portion. Here the sample spans tens of thousands of clones, less than 90% being singletons. Sequenced: peripheral blood. Receptors were obtained from a woman aged 80 or older with acute or convalescent COVID-19. The CDR3 runs from the conserved cysteine through the conserved F or W. Fields, in order: D gene, J gene, clone size, V gene, CDR3 DNA, CDR3 protein. The D gene is left open where the match is weak. Size values are once, few and many counts, or a class for expanded clones, and some rows have none.

NA	TRBJ2-7	few	TRBV7-2	TGTGCCAGCAGCCTAACTAGGCGCGAGCAGTACTTC	CASSLTRREQYF
TRBD1	TRBJ2-7	few	TRBV7-9	TGTGCCAGCAGCCCGAGGGACAGGGGAAGGGCCTACGAGCAGTACTTC	CASSPRDRGRAYEQYF
TRBD2	TRBJ2-2	NA	TRBV19	TGTGCCAGTAGTTCTACTAGCGGGGGGTACACCGGGGAGCTGTTTTTT	CASSSTSGGYTGELFF
NA	TRBJ1-5	few	TRBV2	TGTGCCAGCAGTAAGGAAGGGGTGGGGCAGCCCCAGCATTTT	CASSKEGVGQPQHF
TRBD1	TRBJ2-5	NA	TRBV5-1	TGCGCCAGCAGCCTGGGGACAGTCCAAGAGACCCAGTACTTC	CASSLGTVQETQYF
NA	TRBJ2-7	NA	TRBV30	TGTGCCTGGAGCCGGGGTTCCTCCTACGAGCAGTACTTC	CAWSRGSSYEQYF
NA	TRBJ1-5	once	TRBV6-1	TGTGCCAGCAGTGAAGGGCGGACAGCCTCCGGGCGTCAGCCCCAGCATTTT	CASSEGRTASGRQPQHF
NA	TRBJ1-5	few	TRBV6-1	TGTGCCAGCAGTGAAGCGGGAGGGGGGGATCAGCCCCAGCATTTT	CASSEAGGGDQPQHF
NA	TRBJ1-2	NA	TRBV19	TGTGCCAGTAGTTACGGGTATTACTATGGCTACACCTTC	CASSYGYYYGYTF
NA	TRBJ1-1	NA	TRBV5-1	TGCGCCAGCAGCGGGGTTAGGATGAAGGAGGTTTGGAACACTGAAGCTTTCTTT	CASSGVRMKEVWNTEAFF
NA	TRBJ1-2	NA	TRBV12-3/TRBV12-4	TGTGCCAGCAGTTTAGACGGCTATGGCTACACCTTC	CASSLDGYGYTF
NA	TRBJ2-7	NA	TRBV3-1/TRBV3-2	TGTGCCAGCAGCCAACAAGGAAGAGGTTACGAGCAGTACTTC	CASSQQGRGYEQYF
NA	TRBJ2-6	NA	TRBV7-6	TGTGCCAGCAGCTTAGCGCGAAAGTCTGGGGCCAACGTCCTGACTTTC	CASSLARKSGANVLTF
NA	TRBJ1-6	few	TRBV3-1/TRBV3-2	TGTGCCAGCAGCCAAGGGATAGGGGATTCACCCCTCCACTTT	CASSQGIGDSPLHF
TRBD1	TRBJ1-5	NA	TRBV15	TGTGCCACCAGCAGACTCGGGCCCGGGACAGGGAGAAGTAGCAATCAGCCCCAGCATTTT	CATSRLGPGTGRSSNQPQHF
TRBD1	TRBJ1-3	once	TRBV9	TGTGCCAGCAGCCCTACAGGGGACTCTGGAAACACCATATATTTT	CASSPTGDSGNTIYF
NA	TRBJ2-6	NA	TRBV5-1	TGCGCCAGCAGCCGGGGGTGGGCCGGGGCCAACGTCCTGACTTTC	CASSRGWAGANVLTF
NA	TRBJ1-2	NA	TRBV9	TGTGCCAGCAGCCCTCGGGGGGGGGTTCACTATGGCTACACCTTC	CASSPRGGVHYGYTF
NA	TRBJ2-7	few	TRBV5-6	TGTGCCAGCAGATCCACGGGGATCCCCTACGAGCAGTACTTC	CASRSTGIPYEQYF
TRBD1	TRBJ1-2	NA	TRBV24-1	TGTGCCACCAGTGACTCCGGGACAGTCTATGGCTACACCTTC	CATSDSGTVYGYTF
NA	TRBJ2-4	NA	TRBV5-6	TGTGCCAGCAGCTTGGGCGGGGTGGCCAAAAACATTCAGTACTTT	CASSLGGVAKNIQYF
NA	TRBJ2-1	NA	TRBV18	TGTGCCAGCTCACCACCGAGAGGGGACAAAAGGGATGAGCAGTTCTTC	CASSPPRGDKRDEQFF
NA	TRBJ2-3	NA	TRBV5-4	TGTGCCTCCAGGCAATGGGGCGACGCTAGCACAGATACGCAGTATTTT	CASRQWGDASTDTQYF
TRBD1	TRBJ2-7	NA	TRBV28	TGTGCCAGCAGCCGCCCAGGGGGCCCCTACGAGCAGTACTTC	CASSRPGGPYEQYF
NA	TRBJ1-2	NA	TRBV2	TGTGCCAGCAGCCACGGGGGAATCTATGGCTACACCTTC	CASSHGGIYGYTF
TRBD1	TRBJ1-6	NA	TRBV7-9	TGTGCCAGCAGCTCGGGACAGGGGGCCCTCCCCCTCCACTTT	CASSSGQGALPLHF
TRBD2	TRBJ2-1	NA	TRBV7-3	TGTGCCAGCAGCTTCCCCGGGACTAGCGGGGGCAATGAGCAGTTCTTC	CASSFPGTSGGNEQFF
TRBD1	TRBJ1-1	NA	TRBV24-1	TGTGCCACCAGTGACGGACAGGGAGACACTGAAGCTTTCTTT	CATSDGQGDTEAFF
NA	TRBJ1-2	NA	TRBV11-3	TGTGCCAGCAGCTGTCCCATTAACTATGGCTACACCTTC	CASSCPINYGYTF
TRBD2	TRBJ2-7	few	TRBV5-1	TGCGCCAGCAGCATCGGACTAGCGGGTATCTACGAGCAGTACTTC	CASSIGLAGIYEQYF
NA	TRBJ2-5	NA	TRBV7-3	TGTGCCAGCAGCCCAACAGGGGAGACCCAGTACTTC	CASSPTGETQYF
NA	TRBJ1-3	NA	TRBV27	TGTGCCAGCAGTTTCACCGGACAGTCTGGAAACACCATATATTTT	CASSFTGQSGNTIYF
NA	TRBJ1-1	NA	TRBV18	TGTGCCAGCTCACCACTACAGGGAAACACTGAAGCTTTCTTT	CASSPLQGNTEAFF
TRBD2	TRBJ2-7	NA	TRBV19	TGTGCCAGTAGTATGCCTGTGGCGGGGGGGAACGAGCAGTACTTC	CASSMPVAGGNEQYF
NA	TRBJ2-1	NA	TRBV9	TGTGCCAGCAGCGTAGCTTGGAGGACTAAGAGGGGCAATGAGCAGTTCTTC	CASSVAWRTKRGNEQFF
TRBD2	TRBJ2-7	NA	TRBV4-1	TGCGCCAGCAGCCGGGGGGCTAGCGGGACGACCTACGAGCAGTACTTC	CASSRGASGTTYEQYF
NA	TRBJ1-2	NA	TRBV29-1	TGCAGCGTTGAGGGTAGCAGGGACTATGGCTACACCTTC	CSVEGSRDYGYTF
NA	TRBJ2-7	NA	TRBV24-1	TGTGCCACCAGTGTTGGGGCAGGACCCCTCTACGAGCAGTACTTC	CATSVGAGPLYEQYF
NA	TRBJ1-5	NA	TRBV20-1	TGCAGTGCTAGTAACAGGGAGACTCAGCCCCAGCATTTT	CSASNRETQPQHF
NA	TRBJ2-1	NA	TRBV5-1	TGCGCCAGCAGCTGGGAGTATGAGCAGTTCTTC	CASSWEYEQFF
NA	TRBJ1-2	once	TRBV5-4	TGTGCCAGCATAGGAAGGGGCCGAAATAGCTACACCTTC	CASIGRGRNSYTF
TRBD1	TRBJ1-1	NA	TRBV3-1/TRBV3-2	TGTGCCAGCAGCCAAGCCTGGACAGGGGGCGCTTCGGCTTTCTTT	CASSQAWTGGASAFF
TRBD1	TRBJ2-7	NA	TRBV18	TGTGCCAGCTCCCCCGGACAGGGGGCGCGTTACGAGCAGTACTTC	CASSPGQGARYEQYF
NA	TRBJ2-2	NA	TRBV19	TGTGCCAGTAGTATAGGAGAATTAAGCACCGGGGAGCTGTTTTTT	CASSIGELSTGELFF
TRBD1	TRBJ1-2	NA	TRBV5-1	TGCGCCAGCAGCTGGACAGGGTCCGGCTACACCTTC	CASSWTGSGYTF
NA	TRBJ2-3	once	TRBV10-1	TGCGCCAGCAGTGATGAGGGGGGGGCCTCGGATACGCAGTATTTT	CASSDEGGASDTQYF
NA	TRBJ1-2	NA	TRBV7-8	TGTGCCAGCAGCTTTTTGCCAGGGGAGAATGGCTACACCTTC	CASSFLPGENGYTF
TRBD1	TRBJ1-5	NA	TRBV12-5	TGTGCTAGTGGTTTGGGAGAGACAGGGGGGCAGCCCCAGCATTTT	CASGLGETGGQPQHF
TRBD1	TRBJ2-4	NA	TRBV11-2	TGTGCCAGCAGCTTAGCAGGGGGCGCGGGCAAAAACATTCAGTACTTC	CASSLAGGAGKNIQYF
TRBD1	TRBJ1-2	NA	TRBV6-5	TGTGCCAGCAGTTACCCAGGGGGCAGCTATGGCTACACCTTC	CASSYPGGSYGYTF
NA	TRBJ1-4	once	TRBV6-1	TGTGCCAGCAGTGAAGCGCGGGGTCGCCGGGTTAATGAAAAACTGTTTTTT	CASSEARGRRVNEKLFF
TRBD1	TRBJ2-7	NA	TRBV2	TGTGCCAGCCTTACCCCGGGACAGTTCTACGAGCAGTACTTC	CASLTPGQFYEQYF
TRBD1	TRBJ1-2	NA	TRBV11-3	TGTGCCAGCAGCTCCCGGGACAGGGCTGGCTATGGCTACACCTTC	CASSSRDRAGYGYTF
NA	TRBJ1-4	NA	TRBV12-5	TGTGCTAGTGGTCGCGCCCAAAAACTGTTTTTT	CASGRAQKLFF
TRBD1	TRBJ1-2	NA	TRBV19	TGTGCCAGTAGTATCGGCCAGGGGGTTAGTGGCTACACCTTC	CASSIGQGVSGYTF